Listed here are 10 T cell receptor beta chains from one sample, sequenced in a study of naive and memory T cell subsets. The study's findings and limits: Naive repertoires, especially CD8, held a few larger clonotypes, possibly memory cells re-expressing CD45RA.

Two oligonucleotides, mixed equimolar, formed the beta constant-region primer covering TRBC1 and TRBC2. Ligated cDNA was amplified by four rounds of PCR with nested alpha and beta constant-region primers and SP2. Each CDR3 protein gets one entry after TCRdb re-called the UMI-ligation and nested PCR reads with MiXCR. The sample has around 160,000 distinct CDR3 sequences; approximately 24% are singletons. Which antigens these TCRs recognize remains unknown. The sequenced sample consisted of naive CD4+ T cells from blood. The receptors here all came from a human donor in good health.

The table lists this clonotype with many counts. The chain has TRBV20-1 and TRBJ2-7; D may correspond to TRBD1 or TRBD2 (5 bases each). Germline CDR1 reads DFQATT; CDR2 reads SNEGSKA (reference sequence). There are 14 residues in the CDR3. Trimming removed 0 bases at V and 3 bases at J, with 12 bases between. The CDR3 region has the DNA TGCAGTGCTAGAGAGGGACCGTATTTCTACGAGCAGTACTTC. It codes for CSAREGPYFYEQYF.

This clonotype came up a few times. The genes are TRBV11-3 and TRBJ2-5; TRBD1 agrees at 7 bases. This CDR3 has 14 residues. Trimming at V came to 7 bases and at J to 5 bases, leaving 10 bases not matched to a gene. CDR1 and CDR2 from the germline V gene are SGHNT and YENEEA. The CDR3 here is CASTQTGNVETQYF. The DNA for the CDR3 is TGTGCCAGCACCCAGACAGGGAATGTCGAGACCCAGTACTTC.

This clonotype showed up many times. V usage is TRBV20-1 and J usage is TRBJ2-1; D assignment may be TRBD1 or TRBD2 (5 bases each). The CDR3 has 11 residues. Germline CDR1 DFQATT, CDR2 SNEGSKA (reference sequence). V was clipped by 7 bases and J by 8 bases, with 12 bases between them. CDR3 in DNA: TGCAGTGGAGGGGTTGGGCATGAGCAGTTCTTC. This encodes CSGGVGHEQFF.

The chain combines TRBV20-1 with TRBJ2-7; 11 bases line up with TRBD2. Germline V gene data show CDR1 as DFQATT and CDR2 as SNEGSKA (reference sequence). CDR3 length: 16 residues. Losses at the gene ends were 1 base for V and 3 bases for J; bases not matched to a gene: 8. The CDR3 nucleotides read TGCAGTGCTAGAGTCACTAGCGGGAGAACTAACTACGAGCAGTACTTC. Translated: CSARVTSGRTNYEQYF.

The chain has TRBV5-5 and TRBJ2-1; 11 positions match TRBD2. The junction had 5 bases not matched to a gene; V was cut back by 3 bases and J by 3 bases. The CDR3 is 16 residues long. The germline V gene encodes CDR1 SGHKS and CDR2 YYEKEE (reference sequence). Here the CDR3 DNA reads TGTGCCAGCAGCTCCGCCGGGACTAGCGGCTACAATGAGCAGTTCTTC. It encodes CASSSAGTSGYNEQFF.

This chain connects TRBV19 to TRBJ2-7, with D uncertain. Germline values: CDR1 LNHDA, CDR2 SQIVND (reference sequence). The CDR3 spans 14 residues. V lost 2 bases and J 4 bases, leaving 12 bases between the germline ends. The DNA of the CDR3 is TGTGCCAGTAGTATAAGTAACAGAAATTACGAGCAGTACTTC. Its translation is CASSISNRNYEQYF.

The rearrangement links TRBV6-1 to TRBJ2-5, with D perhaps being TRBD1 or TRBD2 (5 bases each). The CDR3 contains 14 residues. Germline values: CDR1 MNHNS, CDR2 SASEGT. The V end lost 2 bases, the J end lost 4 bases, and 11 bases lay between the germline ends. As DNA, the CDR3 is TGTGCCAGCAGTGAATCGGGGACGTCAGAGACCCAGTACTTC. This sequence encodes CASSESGTSETQYF.

The chain is built from TRBV12-3 or TRBV12-4 and TRBJ1-4; the match to TRBD1 covers 7 bases. V lost 6 bases and J lost 6; bases outside the gene matches: 7. This CDR3 comprises 14 residues. The CDR3 here is CASSKQGFYEKLFF. CDR3 sequence (DNA): TGTGCCAGCAGCAAACAGGGGTTTTATGAAAAACTGTTTTTT.

This chain links TRBV7-2 with TRBJ1-1, with TRBD1 as a possible D gene (6 bases). This CDR3 spans 13 amino acids. V was pared by 1 base and J by 5 bases, with 8 bases between. Germline-derived CDR1 and CDR2 are SGHTA and FQGNSA. Written as DNA, the CDR3 is TGTGCCAGCAGCTTAGTGCAGGGGACTGAAGCTTTCTTT. This gives the protein CASSLVQGTEAFF. Full variable domain (missing parts from reference TRBV7-2 and TRBJ1-1): GAGVSQSPSNKVTEKGKDVELRCDPISGHTALYWYRQSLGQGLEFLIYFQGNSAPDKSGLPSDRFSAERTGGSVSTLTIQRTQQEDSAVYLCASSLVQGTEAFFGQGTRLTVV.

The chain uses TRBV9 and TRBJ2-3; maybe TRBD2 (7 bases). This CDR3 is 15 amino acids long. CDR1 is SGDLS, CDR2 YYNGEE, per germline. V was shortened by 4 bases and J by 1 base, with 13 bases between the two germline ends. CDR3 region: CASSQGRVGTDTQYF. Written as DNA, the CDR3 is TGTGCCAGCAGCCAGGGGAGGGTGGGCACAGATACGCAGTATTTT.